This T cell receptor beta chain was captured in a study of cytotoxic CD8 clonotypes in ibrutinib-treated CLL (dated by TCRdb to the early 2020s). Some background on the complete study: The cohort was composed of some ten relapsed/refractory and approximately 16 treatment-naive patients; IGHV unmutated status was identified in 17 patients. Responses were partial in some 24 patients and complete in 2; after median 68 months follow-up, around 15 stayed in remission and some twelve progressed. Response samples were taken after a median of roughly eleven months on treatment, ranging from about 6 to 40 months. An average of 255,043 productive templates and 94,082 productive rearrangements was obtained per sample. Longitudinal samples were obtainable from about 30% of the roughly 90 participants in the trial. Cryopreserved peripheral blood mononuclear cells were obtained before treatment, at response, and at either sustained remission or disease progression. Every sample from remission and from progressive disease was obtained while the patients were still on ibrutinib. What the authors observed across the whole study: An increase in clonality was observed at ibrutinib response, with clonality remaining stable during sustained remission and falling back toward baseline at progression. Public clonotypes were found to be uncommon and were observed to contract or remain stable during treatment; the increase in clonality was shown to reflect expansion of private clonotypes at ibrutinib response. Sampling times were not matched between sustained-remission and progressing patients, and lymph node repertoires were not studied. At baseline, clonality was higher than in age-matched healthy donors and showed a strong correlation with circulating CD8+ T-cell counts.

The intended sense of this specimen's time point label: progressive disease on ibrutinib. For TCR beta library preparation, roughly 2 micrograms of genomic DNA were extracted from the cryopreserved PBMCs. Longitudinal blood samples from CLL patients on ibrutinib monotherapy were analyzed using high-throughput TCR beta sequencing. The patients took part in an open-label, single-center phase 2 trial of ibrutinib monotherapy. CDR1 is given as KGHSH and CDR2 as LQKENI, both from the germline V gene. Including cysteine and phenylalanine, the CDR3 has 13 amino acids. Only the CDR3 DNA is retained, 39 bases long and in frame from the first base. The junction shows trimming of 3 bases on V and 1 base on J, plus 6 bases between the germline ends. With regard to this clone: Its antigen is not yet known. Base quality data are lacking; no much larger clone is found one base away.

A MiSeq instrument was used for deep resolution sequencing, which targeted depths ranging from 1 in 1 million up to 1 in 200,000 T cells, with coverage averaging 10x for each clonotype. The immunoSEQ hsTCRB Kit was used to generate TCR beta libraries. The source study handled its data this way. The data were analyzed with ImmunoSEQ Analyzer and ImmunoSEQ Data Assistant, and V, D and J gene assignments followed IMGT definitions. Clonality, which ranges from 0 to 1, was calculated by subtracting the normalized Shannon entropy of productive rearrangement frequencies from one. Only overrepresented clonotypes making up at least 0.05% of the repertoire of each patient were included in the public clonotype analysis. About twelve age-matched healthy donor repertoires from immuneACCESS were used as controls for clonality. Sourced from immuneACCESS, this table was stored by TCRdb with only in-frame sequences that have V and J called. A share of the clones is absent; for the studies checked, an unresolved V gene accounts for under half, and the remainder has no known explanation. The V and J calls and the clone size are those of that table, but D and trimming were determined from the DNA. The sample includes around 160,000 clones, with 70% to 90% observed a single time. The ten largest account for roughly 3% of the sample.

The TCR was taken from a human donor with chronic lymphocytic leukemia. Sequences were derived from PBMCs, sampled at disease progression, from a patient treated with ibrutinib. The chain uses TRBV18 and TRBJ1-1; the D gene cannot be resolved reliably. The encoded CDR3 is CASSPLQNTEAFF. DNA sequence: TGTGCCAGCTCACCGTTACAGAACACTGAAGCTTTCTTT.